This is a list of T cell receptor beta chains from one sample in a study of technical replicates of blood from several donors. Produced via immunoSEQ multiplex PCR; TCRdb's table is partial and in-frame only. The table has 87,000 or so clones, approximately 95% seen once; the top ten hold under 0.4%. Sequenced sample: T cells isolated from PBMCs. These TCRs come from a human donor in good health. CDR3s include the opening cysteine and the closing phenylalanine or tryptophan.

j_call | v_call | cdr3_aa
TRBJ2-7 | TRBV30 | CAWSVKSGTYEQYF
TRBJ2-4 | TRBV9 | CASSVTGAKNIQYF
TRBJ1-5 | TRBV6-1 | CASEGQYNQPQHF
TRBJ1-1 | TRBV4-3 | CASSQENFYRPWHTEAFF
TRBJ2-2 | TRBV7-3 | CASSSDWNTGELFF
TRBJ2-3 | TRBV7-2 | CASSFGQGTDTQYF
TRBJ1-5 | TRBV4-3 | CASSQERGSNQPQHF
TRBJ1-4 | TRBV4-2 | CASSQVSAGGYTNEKLFF
TRBJ2-1 | TRBV6-4 | CASSVETTHNEQFF
TRBJ2-1 | TRBV11-2 | CASSVPGLAGENEQFF
TRBJ1-5 | TRBV2 | CASRAGTGDNQPQHF
TRBJ1-4 | TRBV6-5 | CASSYSGREGEKLFF
TRBJ2-3 | TRBV12-5 | CASGYGQGTDTQYF
TRBJ2-1 | TRBV2 | CASSLLNEQFF
TRBJ2-1 | TRBV30 | CAWSVIRNEQFF
TRBJ1-1 | TRBV5-1 | CASSFGTGTEAFF